This T cell receptor (beta chain) was sequenced for a study of spatial heterogeneity in lung cancer. Study-level information: Samples were obtained from more than 70 donors, all untreated early-stage non-small cell lung cancer patients. Findings and limits, study-wide: Blood showed ubiquitous tumor TCRs more often at resection than at routine follow-up.

All TCR cDNA molecules were individually tagged with a unique molecular identifier. MiXCR was run by TCRdb on the 5' RACE reads, yielding one entry per CDR3 protein. This sample carries under 75,000 distinct CDR3 sequences, over 7% of them seen once, and the ten largest clones take roughly 1.8%. Unmatched junction bases numbered 8, after V lost 10 bases and J lost 4 bases. The CDR3 loop spans 14 amino acids. CDR1 is ENHRY, CDR2 SYGVKD, per germline. Described time point: blood at routine non-recurrence follow-up after resection. On this clonotype: Its target is unknown.

The genes are TRBV10-3 and TRBJ2-2, with 8 bases identical to TRBD2. Sequences were derived from PBMCs, sampled at follow-up. This clonotype was obtained from a female donor with early-stage non-small cell lung cancer. CDR3 nucleotide sequence: TGTGCCACCGGGGGGGTCGTGGGCACCGGGGAGCTGTTTTTT. Its protein product is CATGGVVGTGELFF.